This T cell receptor beta chain emerged from a study of cytomegalovirus exposure and HLA in healthy donors. Primers for the PCR totalled 60 Vbeta and 13 Jbeta. The assay was immunoSEQ multiplex PCR, and TCRdb's table has in-frame clones only and misses some. This table holds 280,000 or so clones, about 90% found once. The CDR3 totals 14 residues. Trimming cost V 6 bases and J 3 bases, with 15 bases left between them. Germline assignment: CDR1 SEHNR and CDR2 FQNEAQ (reference sequence). Sequenced: PBMCs. J is TRBJ2-7 and V is TRBV7-9; D may be TRBD2 (7 bases). The origin of this receptor is a woman between 18 and 30 years old in good health and CMV-seronegative. CDR3: CASRRGGGRYEQYF. In DNA, the CDR3 is TGTGCCAGCAGGAGGGGAGGGGGACGCTACGAGCAGTACTTC.